One sample yielded the 31 T cell receptor beta chains listed below, sequenced in a study of identical twins. TCRdb ran MiXCR on the 5' RACE reads and lists one entry per CDR3 protein. The top ten hold around 0.95% of the sample, which has hundreds of thousands of distinct CDR3 sequences, over 8.5% seen once. These same data were also listed under a study on yellow fever vaccine responses in identical twins.

The specimen sequenced was PBMCs. These receptors were taken from a woman aged 18-30 years in good health.

This clonotype occurred a few times. The J gene is TRBJ2-7, the V gene TRBV14; 14 nucleotides line up with TRBD2. The CDR3 loop spans 16 amino acids. Germline CDR1 SGHDN, CDR2 FVKESK. The trim removed 1 base at V and 5 bases at J, leaving 4 bases unmatched. The CDR3: CASSQGTSGRLDEQYF. The CDR3 nucleotides read TGTGCCAGCAGCCAAGGGACTAGCGGGAGGCTGGACGAGCAGTACTTC.

The genes are TRBV20-1 and TRBJ2-5; maybe TRBD2 (6 bases). The V and J ends lost 6 bases and 5 bases respectively, with 19 bases between them. Germline V gene sequence: CDR1 DFQATT, CDR2 SNEGSKA (reference sequence). This CDR3 spans 14 amino acids. The CDR3 nucleotides are TGCAGTGCGAGTTCTTTCCGGGGGTGGGAGACCCAGTACTTC. Its protein is CSASSFRGWETQYF.

This clonotype was seen more than once but under ten times. The CDR3 region is CASRRLAGDRGETQYF. CDR3 nucleotide sequence: TGTGCCAGCCGTCGACTAGCGGGGGATCGCGGAGAGACCCAGTACTTC. The chain carries TRBV13 and TRBJ2-5; 12 bases fit TRBD2. This CDR3 has 16 residues. Per germline, CDR1 PRHDT and CDR2 FYEKMQ (reference sequence). J was trimmed by 4 bases and V by 8 bases; bases with no gene match: 11.

The V call is TRBV6-5, the J call TRBJ2-7; D may match TRBD1 or TRBD2 (5 bases each). The V end lost 6 bases, the J end lost 11 bases, and 14 bases lay between the germline ends. Per germline, CDR1 MNHEY and CDR2 SVGAGI. This CDR3 region has 11 residues. The CDR3 loop is CASRAQGPEYF. The CDR3 DNA sequence: TGTGCCAGCAGGGCTCAGGGACCTGAGTACTTC.

This clonotype showed up just a few times. V is TRBV18 and J is TRBJ2-7; possible D gene TRBD2, 8 bases. V shed 4 bases and J shed 4 bases, with 23 bases lying between them. This CDR3 has 17 residues. CDR1 and CDR2 (germline): KGHSH, LQKENI. CDR3 coding DNA: TGTGCCAGCTCACACGGACAGGCCCGGGGGGGATCGTACGAGCAGTACTTC. Residues: CASSHGQARGGSYEQYF.

This chain joins TRBV5-6 and TRBJ2-1; 9 bases map to TRBD1. Losses at the gene ends were 1 base for V and 9 bases for J; bases not matched to a gene: 5. The CDR3 contains 14 residues. Germline CDR1 is SGHDT and CDR2 is YYEEEE. The CDR3 DNA sequence: TGTGCCAGCAGCTTGCTAGGACAGGGGACTGAGCAGTTCTTC. Encoded protein: CASSLLGQGTEQFF.

The gene calls are TRBV13 and TRBJ2-7; 8 nucleotides line up with TRBD2. Per germline, CDR1 PRHDT and CDR2 FYEKMQ (reference sequence). This CDR3 comprises 16 residues. V gave up 2 bases and J gave up 11 bases; unmatched junction bases: 17. This CDR3 is CASSLRGISGTPDKYF. The CDR3 region has the DNA TGTGCCAGCAGCTTAAGGGGGATTAGCGGGACCCCCGATAAGTACTTC.

This clonotype occurred a few times. The V call is TRBV29-1, the J call TRBJ2-6; D perhaps matches TRBD2 (5 bases). V gave up 6 bases and J gave up 0 bases, with 6 bases separating them. The CDR3 totals 13 residues. Germline V gives CDR1 SQVTM, CDR2 ANQGSEA. For the CDR3, the DNA is TGCAGCGTCCGGGACTCTGGGGCCAACGTCCTGACTTTC. It codes for CSVRDSGANVLTF.

The chain joins TRBV10-3 to TRBJ2-1; D is uncertain. V was trimmed by 4 bases and J by 9 bases, leaving 10 bases between them. In germline, CDR1 is ENHRY, CDR2 SYGVKD. The CDR3 has 12 residues. The CDR3 is CAISVSSGEQFF. The CDR3 nucleotides are TGTGCCATCAGTGTTTCGAGTGGTGAGCAGTTCTTC.

V and J are TRBV15 and TRBJ2-2, with a weak D call TRBD2 (5 bases). The germline V gene encodes CDR1 LNHNV and CDR2 YYDKDF (reference sequence). The CDR3 is 14 amino acids. The V gene lost 5 bases and the J gene lost 0 bases, with 7 bases spanning the gap. The CDR3 DNA reads TGTGCCACCAGCGCGGACTCGAACACCGGGGAGCTGTTTTTT. Amino acids: CATSADSNTGELFF.

This clonotype occurred a few times. The chain combines TRBV4-3 with TRBJ2-7; the D is unclear. This CDR3 comprises 14 residues. Germline CDR1 is LGHNA and CDR2 is YSLEER. V lost 0 bases to trimming and J lost 8 bases, with 14 bases between them. CDR3 coding DNA: TGCGCCAGCAGCCAAGATGTAGGTTTAGTGCAGCAGTACTTC. As protein: CASSQDVGLVQQYF.

The V call is TRBV11-2, the J call TRBJ2-1; 9 bases match TRBD1. This CDR3 is built from 15 residues. V shed 5 bases and J 5 bases; nucleotides not matched to a gene: 7. Per germline, CDR1 SGHAT and CDR2 FQNNGV. The CDR3: CASSPGQGWNNEQFF. CDR3 in DNA: TGTGCCAGCAGCCCGGGACAGGGTTGGAACAATGAGCAGTTCTTC.

The rearrangement uses TRBV5-6 and TRBJ2-3; TRBD1 matches at 8 bases. The V gene's germline CDR1 is SGHDT and CDR2 YYEEEE. The CDR3 is made up of 15 amino acids. J was trimmed by 6 bases and V by 3 bases; bases with no gene match: 9. CDR3 protein: CASSSRQGPRDTQYF. In DNA form, the CDR3 reads TGTGCCAGCAGCTCGCGACAGGGGCCAAGGGATACGCAGTATTTT. The entire variable domain, with the rest obtained from reference TRBV5-6 and TRBJ2-3, is as follows: DAGVTQSPTHLIKTRGQQVTLRCSPKSGHDTVSWYQQALGQGPQFIFQYYEEEERQRGNFPDRFSGHQFPNYSSELNVNALLLGDSALYLCASSSRQGPRDTQYFGPGTRLTVL.

V usage is TRBV5-6 and J usage is TRBJ2-7, with D perhaps TRBD1 or TRBD2 (5 bases each). The V gene's germline CDR1 is SGHDT and CDR2 YYEEEE. This CDR3 is 14 amino acids long. The V end was cut by 3 bases, the J end by 3 bases, with 13 bases between. CDR3 sequence: CASSSSGDDYEQYF. DNA of the CDR3: TGTGCCAGCAGCTCAAGTGGGGACGACTACGAGCAGTACTTC.

This clonotype was observed a few times. The genes are TRBV14 and TRBJ2-7; TRBD1 agrees at 11 bases. Trimming at V came to 4 bases and at J to 5 bases, leaving 7 bases not matched to a gene. Germline lookup yields CDR1 SGHDN and CDR2 FVKESK. CDR3 size: 15 residues. The CDR3 loop reads CASSRRDRGADEQYF. CDR3 in DNA: TGTGCCAGCAGCCGACGGGACAGGGGGGCGGACGAGCAGTACTTC.

This chain links TRBV19 with TRBJ2-2; tentatively, D is TRBD2 (5 bases). CDR3 length equals 14 residues. CDR1 and CDR2 from the germline V gene are LNHDA and SQIVND (reference sequence). The V end was cut by 6 bases, the J end by 5 bases, with 13 bases between. CDR3 DNA: TGTGCCAGTAGCGGGAAATTGAGTACCGGGGAGCTGTTTTTT. Its protein is CASSGKLSTGELFF. Based on the CDR3 plus reference TRBV19 and TRBJ2-2, the full variable domain is DGGITQSPKYLFRKEGQNVTLSCEQNLNHDAMYWYRQDPGQGLRLIYYSQIVNDFQKGDIAEGYSVSREKKESFPLTVTSAQKNPTAFYLCASSGKLSTGELFFGEGSRLTVL.

This clonotype has more than one count but fewer than ten. It may be a read error: a sequence one base away is much more abundant. V and J are TRBV7-9 and TRBJ2-7; no reliable D call. Germline V gene sequence: CDR1 SEHNR, CDR2 FQNEAQ (reference sequence). The germline V and J ends were trimmed by 3 bases and 3 bases, with 6 bases remaining between them. This CDR3 contains 12 residues. The CDR3 coding sequence is TGTGCCAGCAGCTTTATGGGCTACGAGCAGTACTTC. It is translated as CASSFMGYEQYF. Full variable domain (missing parts from reference TRBV7-9 and TRBJ2-7): DTGVSQNPRHKITKRGQNVTFRCDPISEHNRLYWYRQTLGQGPEFLTYFQNEAQLEKSRLLSDRFSAERPKGSFSTLEIQRTEQGDSAMYLCASSFMGYEQYFGPGTRLTVT.

This clonotype has a handful of counts. The V and J genes are TRBV29-1 and TRBJ2-7, with 8 bases identical to TRBD2. From germline, CDR1 is SQVTM and CDR2 ANQGSEA. This CDR3 has 13 residues. V dropped 6 bases and J dropped 2; count of bases not matched to a gene: 6. CDR3 nucleotide sequence: TGCAGCGTCCGGGGGGGAGGGACCTACGAGCAGTACTTC. It specifies CSVRGGGTYEQYF.

The gene calls are TRBV20-1 and TRBJ2-7; D may match TRBD1 or TRBD2 (5 bases each). The V and J ends lost 6 bases and 5 bases respectively, with 20 bases between them. The germline CDR1 and CDR2 sequences are DFQATT and SNEGSKA (reference sequence). This CDR3 has 14 amino acids. The CDR3 DNA is TGCAGTGCGCGCCCCCCGGGACCCCGGAACGAGCAGTACTTC. Its translation: CSARPPGPRNEQYF.

This chain joins TRBV7-3 and TRBJ2-5, with 7 bases fitting TRBD1. V shed 5 bases and J 7 bases; nucleotides not matched to a gene: 7. Per germline, CDR1 SGHTA and CDR2 FQGTGA. The CDR3 runs to 13 residues. The CDR3 coding sequence is TGTGCCAGCAGCCTCGACAGGGTCGCGACCCAGTACTTC. Translated, it gives CASSLDRVATQYF.

There are many counts of this clonotype. The V call is TRBV12-3 or TRBV12-4, the J call TRBJ2-4, with TRBD1 matching 9 bases. With V trimmed by 6 bases and J by 6 bases, 9 bases remained unmatched. The CDR3 has 15 amino acids. The CDR3 here is CASSASTGGVNIQYF. Here the CDR3 DNA reads TGTGCCAGCAGCGCCTCGACAGGGGGGGTAAACATTCAGTACTTC.

This clonotype has at least ten counts. V usage is TRBV12-5 and J usage is TRBJ1-2, with a possible D match to TRBD1 (5 bases). Germline CDR1 and CDR2: LGHNT and FRNRAP. The V and J ends lost 6 bases and 4 bases respectively, with 15 bases between them. This CDR3 contains 14 residues. The DNA for the CDR3 is TGTGCTAGTGGCCGGGGATTTGGGGCCTATGGCTACACCTTC. Translated: CASGRGFGAYGYTF.

This clonotype was counted between two and nine times. This sequence joins TRBV9 and TRBJ1-1; D remains unclear. Germline values: CDR1 SGDLS, CDR2 YYNGEE. V was pared by 0 bases and J by 6 bases, with 9 bases between. The CDR3 runs 13 residues. The CDR3 sequence: CASSVDFGAEAFF. The CDR3 nucleotides read TGTGCCAGCAGCGTAGACTTTGGCGCTGAAGCTTTCTTT.

This chain uses TRBV4-2 with TRBJ2-2; 10 bases agree with TRBD2. The CDR3 spans 18 residues. Germline V CDR1 and CDR2: LGHNA, YNFKEQ. The V gene end was trimmed by 4 bases and the J gene end by 4 bases; junction bases not matched to a gene: 12. CDR3 protein: CASSLKTAGGHGTGELFF. CDR3 coding DNA: TGTGCCAGCAGCCTCAAAACAGCGGGAGGGCATGGCACCGGGGAGCTGTTTTTT.

This chain connects TRBV20-1 to TRBJ2-3, with D possibly matching TRBD2 (6 bases). The CDR3 consists of 16 residues. Germline V gene data show CDR1 as DFQATT and CDR2 as SNEGSKA (reference sequence). V dropped 5 bases and J dropped 2 bases, with 20 bases sitting between them. For the CDR3, the DNA is TGCAGTGCTGGCCCTACCGGGACTGCCTACACAGATACGCAGTATTTT. Translated: CSAGPTGTAYTDTQYF.

V and J are TRBV28 and TRBJ1-6; the D is unclear. V was trimmed by 5 bases and J by 8 bases, leaving 7 bases between them. Germline-derived CDR1 and CDR2 are MDHEN and SYDVKM. The CDR3 sequence is 12 residues long. The CDR3 nucleotides read TGTGCCAGCAGTCAGTACTATTCACCCCTCCACTTT. Its translation: CASSQYYSPLHF.

In its sample, this clonotype was seen a few times. The rearrangement links TRBV28 to TRBJ2-1; 12 bases align to TRBD2. The CDR3 is made up of 17 amino acids. Germline loops: CDR1 MDHEN, CDR2 SYDVKM. Trimming at V came to 7 bases and at J to 7 bases, leaving 14 bases not matched to a gene. CDR3 nucleotides: TGTGCCAGCACCTCACTGGCGGGAACTAGCGGGAGGAATGAGCAGTTCTTC. Protein sequence: CASTSLAGTSGRNEQFF.

The chain carries TRBV2 and TRBJ2-5; D is undetermined. Germline V gene data show CDR1 as SNHLY and CDR2 as FYNNEI. V lost 3 bases, J lost 0 bases, and 11 bases lay in between. This CDR3 spans 15 amino acids. The CDR3 region has the DNA TGTGCCAGCAGTGATCCCTACGGGTACCAAGAGACCCAGTACTTC. Protein sequence: CASSDPYGYQETQYF.

In this sample, this clonotype turned up many times. This chain joins TRBV12-3 or TRBV12-4 and TRBJ2-7, with D possibly matching TRBD2 (6 bases). There are 14 residues in the CDR3. V lost 6 bases to trimming and J lost 3 bases, with 15 bases between them. This chain's CDR3 is CASSHVGLDYEQYF. As DNA, the CDR3 is TGTGCCAGCAGCCACGTGGGACTGGACTACGAGCAGTACTTC.

This clonotype was picked up a small number of times. The chain combines TRBV7-8 with TRBJ2-3; TRBD1 matches 8 bases. Germline CDR1 and CDR2: SGHVS and FQNEAQ. The CDR3 extends over 15 amino acids. Trimming removed 6 bases from V and 1 base from J; junction bases left unmatched: 6. CDR3 region: CASRPTGAGTDTQYF. CDR3 DNA sequence: TGTGCCAGCAGACCGACAGGGGCGGGCACAGATACGCAGTATTTT.

The chain combines TRBV11-2 with TRBJ2-7, with 11 bases identical to TRBD2. V gave up 5 bases and J gave up 2 bases; unmatched junction bases: 11. CDR1 SGHAT and CDR2 FQNNGV come from the germline V gene. This CDR3 is 17 amino acids long. The CDR3: CASSGTSGSDLTYEQYF. DNA for the CDR3: TGTGCCAGCAGCGGAACTAGCGGGAGTGATCTGACCTACGAGCAGTACTTC.